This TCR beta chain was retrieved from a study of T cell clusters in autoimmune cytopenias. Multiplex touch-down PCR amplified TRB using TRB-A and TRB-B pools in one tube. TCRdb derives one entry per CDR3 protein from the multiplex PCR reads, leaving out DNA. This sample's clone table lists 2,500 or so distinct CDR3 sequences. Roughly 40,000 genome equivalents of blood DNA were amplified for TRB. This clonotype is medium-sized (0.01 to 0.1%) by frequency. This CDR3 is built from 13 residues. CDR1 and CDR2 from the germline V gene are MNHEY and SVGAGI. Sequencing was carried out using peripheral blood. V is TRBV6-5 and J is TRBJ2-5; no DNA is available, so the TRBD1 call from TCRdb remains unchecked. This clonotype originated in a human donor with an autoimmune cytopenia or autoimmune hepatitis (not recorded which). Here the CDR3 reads CASSEQGLKTQYF.